What follows describes a single TCR beta chain. Its antigen is still unknown. The input lacks base qualities; no much larger clone sits a single base away. The sample is drawn from a study of blood T cell repertoires in COVID-19 (dated by TCRdb to about 2020). About the study as a whole: Collaborator samples came from the United States, Italy and Spain and covered acute and convalescent phases of COVID-19. The material from the prospective study consisted of cDNA or gDNA derived from T cells, B-cell-depleted T cells, or PBMCs. Subjects who had been exposed to COVID-19, were actively infected with it, or had recovered from it provided the deeply sampled blood TCRbeta repertoires that made up the dataset. The repertoires were released in a freely available public database meant as a resource for research on the immune response to SARS-CoV-2. Samples were obtained from the ongoing ImmuneRACE study (first 160 participants) and from over 1,000 subjects provided by 6 global collaborators. A de-identified subject ID, COVID-19 status, age in years and sex were almost always included in the sample metadata. Where available, HLA class I and class II types were obtained from metadata supplied by the sample provider rather than from assay-based typing. General findings and caveats noted by the study authors: Clinical and demographic metadata were provided uncurated, with the amount varying by source and participant.

TCRbeta CDR3 regions were amplified from genomic DNA using the immunoSEQ Assay, a bias-controlled multiplex PCR. In the original analysis: The number of nucleated cells in each sample was estimated from the amplification of reference gene primers within the assay. To quantify the absolute abundance of each unique TCRbeta CDR3 rearrangement, sequence reads were collapsed and filtered. For each sample, productive Simpson clonality was calculated as the square root of Simpson's diversity index across productive rearrangements. Sourced from immuneACCESS, this table was stored by TCRdb with only in-frame sequences that have V and J called. A share of the clones is absent; for the studies checked, an unresolved V gene accounts for under half, and the remainder has no known explanation. V, J and clone size reflect that table, while D and trimming were determined from the DNA. A total of 150,000 to 200,000 clones appear in this sample, approximately 86% of them only once. The top ten clones comprise about 1.6% of the sample.

The collaborating institutions used their own protocols to collect whole blood in K2EDTA tubes. Collaborator samples were shipped for TCRbeta analysis as frozen whole blood, isolated PBMCs, or DNA extracted from either sample type. The cysteine opens and the phenylalanine closes a CDR3 of 15 amino acids. The read is trimmed to its CDR3 DNA, 45 bases read in frame from base 1. V and J are truncated by 5 bases and 0 bases respectively, leaving an intervening sequence of 13 bases. Sequences SEHNR (CDR1) and FQNEAQ (CDR2) are obtained from the germline V gene (reference sequence). The sample taken for sequencing was peripheral blood. This TCR was recovered from a woman aged 45-60 years with acute or convalescent COVID-19. The chain was built from TRBV7-9 and TRBJ1-1; perhaps TRBD1 is the D gene, with 5 bases matching. Here the CDR3 is given as CASSPRQRLNTEAFF. The nucleotide sequence reads as follows: TGTGCCAGCAGCCCGCGACAGCGACTGAACACTGAAGCTTTCTTT.